The 23 T cell receptor beta chains in this list originate from one sample, sequenced in a study of spatial heterogeneity in lung cancer. The sample's time point: sample taken at primary tumor resection. Each CDR3 protein gets one entry after TCRdb re-called the 5' RACE reads with MiXCR. The profile covers 40,000 to 50,000 distinct CDR3 sequences, with roughly an eighth appearing a single time and about 57% taken by the ten largest. The sequenced sample was PBMCs, obtained at surgery. These TCRs come from a male donor with early-stage non-small cell lung cancer.

This clonotype was seen only a few times. The rearrangement links TRBV4-1 to TRBJ2-1; 11 nucleotides match TRBD1. The V segment lost 1 base and the J segment 5 bases; nucleotides outside the gene matches: 7. Germline loops: CDR1 MGHRA, CDR2 YSYEKL. This CDR3 comprises 17 residues. The chain's CDR3 is CASSQGRGTGGNNEQFF. The CDR3 DNA reads as TGCGCCAGCAGCCAAGGAAGAGGGACAGGGGGGAACAATGAGCAGTTCTTC.

Only a few counts were recorded for this clonotype. The J gene is TRBJ1-4, the V gene TRBV4-2; no clear D. The V end was cut by 4 bases, the J end by 4 bases, with 16 bases between. CDR1 LGHNA and CDR2 YNFKEQ come from the germline V gene. This CDR3 has 16 residues. DNA of the CDR3: TGTGCCAGCAGCCGGCTCGGGTACAGCGTTAATGAAAAACTGTTTTTT. Its translation: CASSRLGYSVNEKLFF.

This clonotype occurred many times. The chain carries TRBV2 and TRBJ2-1; possible D gene TRBD2, 5 bases. V was pared by 5 bases and J by 3 bases, with 11 bases between. The CDR3 is 14 residues long. The V gene's germline CDR1 is SNHLY and CDR2 FYNNEI. Here the CDR3 reads CASSILEDYNEQFF. CDR3 nucleotides: TGTGCCAGCAGTATACTAGAGGACTACAATGAGCAGTTCTTC.

The chain joins TRBV4-2 to TRBJ2-3, with D tentatively TRBD1 (6 bases). The germline V gene has CDR1 LGHNA and CDR2 YNFKEQ. Trimming removed 0 bases from V and 4 bases from J, with 11 bases in between. The CDR3 length is 15 residues. CDR3 DNA: TGTGCCAGCAGCCAAGAATTCAGGGGAGCAGATACGCAGTATTTT. It specifies CASSQEFRGADTQYF.

This clonotype was recorded at least ten times. CDR3 in amino acids: CASSLFLAVSTGELFF. The CDR3 DNA follows: TGTGCCAGCAGCTTATTCCTAGCGGTGAGCACCGGGGAGCTGTTTTTT. The chain recombines TRBV7-8 with TRBJ2-2; 7 nucleotides match TRBD2. The J segment lost 4 bases and the V segment lost 2 bases, leaving 7 bases of the junction unmatched. Per germline, CDR1 SGHVS and CDR2 FQNEAQ. The CDR3 runs to 16 residues.

The chain carries TRBV10-3 and TRBJ2-4; D remains unclear. The CDR3 has 11 amino acids. V was trimmed by 3 bases and J by 8 bases, leaving 5 bases between them. From germline, CDR1 is ENHRY and CDR2 SYGVKD. CDR3 protein: CAISDMDIQYF. The DNA for the CDR3 is TGTGCCATCAGTGATATGGACATTCAGTACTTC.

CDR3 DNA sequence: TGTGCCAGCCGAACCCTAAGTGAAGTTGGGGCGATCGGGGAGACCCAGTACTTC. It yields the protein CASRTLSEVGAIGETQYF. This chain joins TRBV27 and TRBJ2-5, with D maybe TRBD1 (5 bases). V shed 8 bases and J shed 5 bases, with 30 bases lying between them. Looked up from germline, CDR1 is MNHEY and CDR2 is SMNVEV (reference sequence). CDR3 size: 18 residues.

This clonotype was counted many times. The chain joins TRBV3-1 to TRBJ2-3; 14 positions match TRBD2. CDR3 length: 14 residues. The V segment lost 4 bases and the J segment 9 bases; nucleotides outside the gene matches: 3. The germline gives CDR1 LGHDT, CDR2 YNNKEL (reference sequence). The CDR3 nucleotides read TGTGCCAGCAGCCGTTGGACTAGCGGGGGGACGCAGTATTTT. It is translated as CASSRWTSGGTQYF.

Only a few counts were recorded for this clonotype. V usage is TRBV7-2 and J usage is TRBJ2-3; 7 bases map to TRBD2. The V segment lost 5 bases and the J segment 3 bases; nucleotides outside the gene matches: 8. The CDR3 consists of 15 residues. Germline loops: CDR1 SGHTA, CDR2 FQGNSA. The CDR3 is CASSPRAGQTDTQYF. The CDR3, as DNA: TGTGCCAGCAGCCCCCGAGCGGGGCAAACAGATACGCAGTATTTT.

In its sample, this clonotype was seen a few times. The chain employs TRBV6-5 and TRBJ2-2; D is unresolved. The germline V and J ends were trimmed by 0 bases and 3 bases, with 14 bases remaining between them. CDR1 is MNHEY and CDR2 is SVGAGI in the germline V gene. This CDR3 is 17 amino acids long. CDR3 region: CASSYSVESADTGELFF. In nucleotides, the CDR3 is TGTGCCAGCAGTTACTCCGTTGAGTCCGCGGACACCGGGGAGCTGTTTTTT.

This rearrangement joins TRBV5-1 to TRBJ1-4; D gene ambiguous. V was shortened by 5 bases and J by 8 bases, with 13 bases between the two germline ends. Germline CDR1 SGHRS, CDR2 YFSETQ. This CDR3 has 13 residues. As DNA, the CDR3 is TGCGCCAGCAGGGTGCGGACGGGCGAAAAACTGTTTTTT. Protein product: CASRVRTGEKLFF.

This clonotype has a handful of counts. V and J are TRBV7-8 and TRBJ1-5; D gene ambiguous. Germline CDR1 SGHVS, CDR2 FQNEAQ. V shed 1 base and J shed 0 bases, with 10 bases lying between them. This CDR3 spans 16 amino acids. The CDR3: CASSLGVSLSNQPQHF. The CDR3 nucleotides read TGTGCCAGCAGCTTAGGGGTTTCCCTTAGCAATCAGCCCCAGCATTTT.

There are a few counts of this clonotype. CDR3 bases: TGTGCCAGCAGCGCCCCCGGCAGCAGCAATCAGCCCCAGCATTTT. This sequence encodes CASSAPGSSNQPQHF. The chain is built from TRBV7-9 and TRBJ1-5; D unresolved. CDR1 is SEHNR, CDR2 FQNEAQ, per germline (reference sequence). The CDR3 contains 15 residues. Deletions cut 5 bases from V and 1 base from J, with 12 bases between.

V gene TRBV6-1 combines with J gene TRBJ2-1; 12 bases are shared with TRBD2. The CDR3 is 23 amino acids. Germline CDR1 MNHNS, CDR2 SASEGT. V lost 0 bases and J lost 0; bases outside the gene matches: 18. The CDR3 loop is CASSEALWAGLAGGPSSYNEQFF. The CDR3 DNA sequence: TGTGCCAGCAGTGAAGCGCTCTGGGCTGGCCTAGCGGGAGGGCCGAGCTCCTACAATGAGCAGTTCTTC.

This clonotype showed up many times. The chain carries TRBV4-1 and TRBJ1-1; D possibly corresponds to TRBD1 (5 bases). CDR1 and CDR2 (germline): MGHRA, YSYEKL. The V gene lost 2 bases and the J gene lost 6 bases, with 10 bases spanning the gap. The CDR3 has 13 amino acids. CDR3 nucleotides: TGCGCCAGCAGCCAACTCGGACACCCTGAAGCTTTCTTT. As protein: CASSQLGHPEAFF.

In this sample, this clonotype turned up a few times. J is TRBJ1-3 and V is TRBV4-2; 11 nucleotides agree with TRBD1. The V gene end was trimmed by 4 bases and the J gene end by 4 bases; junction bases not matched to a gene: 6. CDR1 is LGHNA and CDR2 is YNFKEQ in the germline V gene. The CDR3 runs to 16 residues. The CDR3 reads CASSRTGGLSGNTIYF. Written as DNA, the CDR3 is TGTGCCAGCAGCCGGACAGGGGGCTTATCGGGAAACACCATATATTTT.

V is TRBV28 and J is TRBJ2-2, with TRBD2 identical over 8 bases. The germline V gene has CDR1 MDHEN and CDR2 SYDVKM. The CDR3 consists of 17 residues. V shed 7 bases, J shed 1 base, and the junction held 11 bases outside the gene matches. CDR3 DNA sequence: TGTGCCAGCACCCAGGGATCAGCGGGAGAGAACACCGGGGAGCTGTTTTTT. Translating it yields CASTQGSAGENTGELFF.

The sample holds a few counts of this clonotype. V usage is TRBV19 and J usage is TRBJ2-3, with TRBD1 identical over 9 bases. This CDR3 has 14 amino acids. Per germline, CDR1 LNHDA and CDR2 SQIVND (reference sequence). The J segment lost 6 bases and the V segment lost 7 bases, leaving 8 bases of the junction unmatched. The CDR3: CASTSQGAVDTQYF. The DNA for the CDR3 is TGTGCCAGTACCTCACAGGGGGCGGTCGATACGCAGTATTTT.

This clonotype appeared a few times. This sequence joins TRBV5-1 and TRBJ2-3; D possibly uses TRBD1 or TRBD2 (5 bases each). Germline V gives CDR1 SGHRS, CDR2 YFSETQ. The CDR3 sequence is 16 residues long. Trimming removed 0 bases at V and 3 bases at J, with 14 bases between. The CDR3 DNA is TGCGCCAGCAGCTTGGCGAGGGACGGGTCAACAGATACGCAGTATTTT. Protein: CASSLARDGSTDTQYF.

This clonotype was counted many times. The rearrangement joins TRBV7-3 to TRBJ2-7, with TRBD2 as a possible D gene (5 bases). The V gene's germline CDR1 is SGHTA and CDR2 FQGTGA. The CDR3 runs to 16 residues. The V end lost 2 bases, the J end lost 3 bases, and 17 bases lay between the germline ends. The CDR3 loop is CASSLSPSRTFYEQYF. The CDR3 DNA is TGTGCCAGCAGCTTATCCCCCAGTCGGACTTTCTACGAGCAGTACTTC.

This clonotype turned up a few times. This sequence joins TRBV20-1 and TRBJ2-3; no clear D gene. From germline, CDR1 is DFQATT and CDR2 SNEGSKA (reference sequence). CDR3 size: 11 residues. V dropped 3 bases and J dropped 7 bases, with 8 bases sitting between them. This chain's CDR3 is CSASFANTQYF. The CDR3 DNA reads TGCAGTGCTAGTTTCGCTAATACGCAGTATTTT.

In this sample, this clonotype turned up many times. Written as DNA, the CDR3 is TGCGCCAGCAGCCCTCCTCGGGCCTCTGGGCACATTCAGTACTTC. Its translation: CASSPPRASGHIQYF. The V call is TRBV4-1, the J call TRBJ2-4, with D unresolved. V was shortened by 4 bases and J by 8 bases, with 18 bases between the two germline ends. The length of the CDR3 is 15 residues. Germline values: CDR1 MGHRA, CDR2 YSYEKL.

This clonotype was detected ten times or more. The chain combines TRBV12-3 or TRBV12-4 with TRBJ2-1; possible D gene TRBD2, 6 bases. The CDR3 length is 16 residues. Between the trimmed V and J ends, which lost 5 bases and 9 bases, there was a span of 23 bases. CDR3 loop: CASSPVLANAIGEQFF. The DNA of the CDR3 is TGTGCCAGCAGTCCCGTCCTAGCGAACGCTATCGGTGAGCAGTTCTTC.